The rows below give T cell receptor beta chains drawn from one sample of a study of blood T cell repertoires in COVID-19. This table comes from immunoSEQ multiplex PCR, and its TCRdb copy is limited to in-frame clones, with some not included. The table includes over 200,000 clones, around 75% detected once. The sequencing input was peripheral blood. The receptors shown here come from a human donor in a cohort sampled during active COVID-19. Both conserved end residues are part of each CDR3. A D gene is named only where the DNA matches it firmly.

v_call	d_call	cdr3_aa
TRBV7-2	.	CASSHARERWETQYF
TRBV18	TRBD1	CASSPSRQGGETEAFF
TRBV6-1	.	CASSEVAGAGNTIYF
TRBV6-2/TRBV6-3	TRBD1	CASSDRGLVPNQPQHF
TRBV2	TRBD2	CASSGSGRGLDTQYF
TRBV10-3	TRBD1	CATNRGLNTEAFF
TRBV4-1	TRBD2	CASSQEEREGRDTQYF
TRBV4-1	TRBD1	CASSQGPAGGGEKLFF
TRBV29-1	TRBD2	CSVGEGLREQYF
TRBV28	.	CASSFGHRIYF
TRBV5-4	TRBD2	CASSPSIGGSGGYEQYF
TRBV24-1	TRBD1	CATRPGQGMGTEAFF
TRBV18	TRBD1	CASSGQAGNTEAFF
TRBV6-1	.	CASSETQGFYGYTF
TRBV7-9	.	CASSPTGANTEAFF
TRBV19	.	CASSISRGTGANVLTF
TRBV30	TRBD2	CAWAGLAFHEQYF
TRBV7-3	TRBD1	CASSPDPTGDTEAFF
TRBV11-1	.	CASSLNNNEQFF
TRBV5-4	TRBD2	CASSGGLAGSYEQYF
TRBV28	.	CASSPPRGSAAYEQYF
TRBV5-6	.	CASSASSNYGYTF
TRBV28	.	CASSFPTGQNTEAFF
TRBV25-1	TRBD2	CASIRGSAYNEQFF
TRBV19	.	CASSRLAWRETQYF
TRBV6-5	TRBD1	CASRTGQNGYTF
TRBV6-2/TRBV6-3	.	CASSYRDTGELFF
TRBV28	TRBD1	CASSDPTGANYEQYF
TRBV10-1	.	CAMQYSNQPQHF
TRBV28	.	CASSWTQGYNQPQHF
TRBV20-1	TRBD1	CSASARTGYEKLFF
TRBV10-3	TRBD1	CAISARQGNSPLHF
TRBV14	TRBD2	CASSQEWGRVAGGTGELFF
TRBV25-1	TRBD1	CASSAAGTGAGETQYF
TRBV7-2	TRBD1	CASSFRMDRGRLARELFF
TRBV27	.	CASSSRRASYEQYF
TRBV7-9	.	CASSRGDLNEKLFF
TRBV13	.	CASSLGDSGPKAPNEQFF
TRBV11-2	.	CASSLDAGTGPYGYTF
TRBV5-1	TRBD1	CASSLTGGLNYGYTF
TRBV19	.	CASSMGGTGRNQPQHF
TRBV5-4	.	CASSLPTRETQYF